This T cell receptor beta chain is drawn from a study of tumor-infiltrating lymphocytes in primary liver carcinoma. cDNA specific to TCR beta was made from 500 ng of total RNA, with a constant-region primer employed for priming. Slightly modified ARM-PCR with three nested multiplex PCR rounds yielded TCR beta libraries. Each of the first two PCR rounds ran approximately 11 cycles with TRBV1-TRBV30 forward and C-beta reverse primers. One entry per CDR3 protein, called by TCRdb with MiXCR from the multiplex PCR reads. This table holds 300,000 to 350,000 distinct CDR3 sequences, about two thirds found once. Germline V gene lookup returns CDR1 GTSNPN and CDR2 SVGIG (reference sequence). This CDR3 region has 14 residues. The V and J ends lost 8 bases and 3 bases respectively, with 16 bases between them. The study extracted blood RNA from unsorted whole blood and also extracted germline DNA.

This sequence joins TRBV30 and TRBJ2-2; D assignment may be TRBD1 or TRBD2 (5 bases each). The sequence was obtained from a man aged 40-49 years with primary liver carcinoma and hepatitis B virus infection. Sequencing input: peripheral blood. DNA for the CDR3: TGTGCCAGAGCCGGGTGGGACCACACCGGGGAGCTGTTTTTT. The encoded protein is CARAGWDHTGELFF. The full variable domain, its missing parts supplied by reference TRBV30 and TRBJ2-2, is SQTIHQWPATLVQPVGSPLSLECTVEGTSNPNLYWYRQAAGRGLQLLFYSVGIGQISSEVPQNLSASRPQDRQFILSSKKLLLSDSGFYLCARAGWDHTGELFFGEGSRLTVL.